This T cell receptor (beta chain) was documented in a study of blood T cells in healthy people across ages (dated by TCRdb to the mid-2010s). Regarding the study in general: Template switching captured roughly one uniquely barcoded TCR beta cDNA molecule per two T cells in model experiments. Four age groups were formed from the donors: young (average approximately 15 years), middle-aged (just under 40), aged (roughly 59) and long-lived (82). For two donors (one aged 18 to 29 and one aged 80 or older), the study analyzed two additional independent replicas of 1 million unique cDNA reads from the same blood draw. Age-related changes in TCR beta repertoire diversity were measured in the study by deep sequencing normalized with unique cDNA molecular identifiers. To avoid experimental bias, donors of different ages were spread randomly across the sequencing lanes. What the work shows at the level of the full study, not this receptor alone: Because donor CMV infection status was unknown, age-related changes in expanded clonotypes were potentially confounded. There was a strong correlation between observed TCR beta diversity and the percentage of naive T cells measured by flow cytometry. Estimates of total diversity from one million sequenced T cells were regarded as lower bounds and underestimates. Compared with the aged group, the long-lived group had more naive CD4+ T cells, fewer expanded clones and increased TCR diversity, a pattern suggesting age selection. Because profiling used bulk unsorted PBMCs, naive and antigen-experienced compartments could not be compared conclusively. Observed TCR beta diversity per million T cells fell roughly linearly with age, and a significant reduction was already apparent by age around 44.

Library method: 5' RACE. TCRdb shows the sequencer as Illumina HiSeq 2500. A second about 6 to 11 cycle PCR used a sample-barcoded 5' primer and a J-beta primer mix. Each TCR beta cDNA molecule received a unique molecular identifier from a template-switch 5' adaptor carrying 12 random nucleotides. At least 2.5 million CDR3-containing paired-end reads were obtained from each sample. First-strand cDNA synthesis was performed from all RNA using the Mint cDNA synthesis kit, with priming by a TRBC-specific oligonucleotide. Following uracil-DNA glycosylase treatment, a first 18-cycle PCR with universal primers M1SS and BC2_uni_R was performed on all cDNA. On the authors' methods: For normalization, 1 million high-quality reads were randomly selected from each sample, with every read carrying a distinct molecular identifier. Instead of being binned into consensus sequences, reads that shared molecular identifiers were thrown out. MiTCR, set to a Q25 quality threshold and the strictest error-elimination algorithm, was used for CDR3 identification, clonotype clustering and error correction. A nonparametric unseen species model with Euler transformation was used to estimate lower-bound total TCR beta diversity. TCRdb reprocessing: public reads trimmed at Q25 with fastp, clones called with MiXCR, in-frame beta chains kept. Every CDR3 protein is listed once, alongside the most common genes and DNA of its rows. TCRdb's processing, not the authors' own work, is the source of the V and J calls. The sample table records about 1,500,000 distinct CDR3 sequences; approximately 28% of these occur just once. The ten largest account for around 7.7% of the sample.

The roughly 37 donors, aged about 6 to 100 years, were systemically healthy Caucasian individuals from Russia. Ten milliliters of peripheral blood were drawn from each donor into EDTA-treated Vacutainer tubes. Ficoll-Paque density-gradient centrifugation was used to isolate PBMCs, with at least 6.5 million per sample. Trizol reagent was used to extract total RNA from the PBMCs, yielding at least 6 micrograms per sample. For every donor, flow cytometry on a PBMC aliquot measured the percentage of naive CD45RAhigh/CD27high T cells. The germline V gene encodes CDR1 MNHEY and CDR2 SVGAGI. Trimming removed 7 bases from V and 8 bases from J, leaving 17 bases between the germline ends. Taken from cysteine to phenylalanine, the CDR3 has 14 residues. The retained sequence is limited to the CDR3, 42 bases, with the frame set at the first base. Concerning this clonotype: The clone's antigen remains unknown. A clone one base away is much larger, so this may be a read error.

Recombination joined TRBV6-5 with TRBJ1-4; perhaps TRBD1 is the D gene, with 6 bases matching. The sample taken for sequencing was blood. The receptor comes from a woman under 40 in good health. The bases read TGTGCCAGCACCACGGGACACCGGTGCGAAAAACTGTTTTTT. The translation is CASTTGHRCEKLFF.